What follows describes a single TCR beta chain. Its antigen is not identified. Measured with immunoSEQ multiplex PCR; TCRdb has only the in-frame clones, and not every one. The sample lists around 140,000 clones; 89% were seen once. In germline, CDR1 is SGHTS, CDR2 YDEGEE. This CDR3 has 14 amino acids. Trimming at V came to 4 bases and at J to 9 bases, leaving 10 bases not matched to a gene. The record originates from a study of T cell responses to AZD1222 COVID-19 vaccine. Background on the study: Second-dose intervals of approximately 4 or approximately 12 weeks were pooled.

Findings and limits, study-wide: Sampling that yielded the repertoires occurred only after the peak T cell response. Of the AZD1222 recipients, only five to seven were seropositive at baseline. Per reports, nearly half of all spike-specific TCRs target regions that are unmutated in variants.

The sequencing here drew on peripheral blood, taken on day 0 of AZD1222 vaccination. The clonotype comes from an adult in good health. The chain uses TRBV5-8 and TRBJ2-4; the match to TRBD1 covers 7 bases. CDR3 bases: TGTGCCAGCAGCATATCGACAGGGTCCGGCATTCAGTACTTC. Translation: CASSISTGSGIQYF.